These T cell receptor beta chains were read from a single sample in a study of blood T cell repertoires in COVID-19. This table comes from immunoSEQ multiplex PCR, and its TCRdb copy is limited to in-frame clones, with some not included. The sample includes 44,000 or so clones, about four fifths of them seen just once. Sequencing used peripheral blood. The source is a middle-aged man with active COVID-19. The CDR3 runs from the conserved cysteine through the conserved F or W. Fields, in order: D gene, V gene, clone size, J gene, CDR3 DNA, CDR3 protein. The D gene is left open where the match is weak. Size is omitted from some rows. Given values are once, few, many or a class for expanded clones.

D: TRBD1; V: TRBV7-2; size: .; J: TRBJ1-4; DNA: TGTGCCAGCAGCAGCTACGGGACAGGGAAACTGTTTTTT; CDR3: CASSSYGTGKLFF
D: TRBD2; V: TRBV15; size: once; J: TRBJ2-3; DNA: TGTGCCACCAGGACTAGCGGCACAGATACGCAGTATTTT; CDR3: CATRTSGTDTQYF
D: .; V: TRBV12-5; size: .; J: TRBJ2-5; DNA: TGTGCTAGTGGTTCGACAGCTTACGAAGGGTACCAAGAGACCCAGTACTTC; CDR3: CASGSTAYEGYQETQYF
D: .; V: TRBV19; size: .; J: TRBJ2-3; DNA: TGTGCCAGTAGTACCCTCTTTAGGTGGGCGAGCACAGATACGCAGTATTTT; CDR3: CASSTLFRWASTDTQYF
D: TRBD1; V: TRBV7-2; size: .; J: TRBJ2-7; DNA: TGTGCCAGCAGCTTCCGGGACAGGGTCGCAGCCGAGCAGTACTTC; CDR3: CASSFRDRVAAEQYF
D: .; V: TRBV4-3; size: once; J: TRBJ1-1; DNA: TGCGCCAGCAGCCAAGAAGTAACAATTAACACTGAAGCTTTCTTT; CDR3: CASSQEVTINTEAFF
D: TRBD1; V: TRBV6-5; size: .; J: TRBJ1-4; DNA: TGTGCCAGCAGGAGACAGGGAGTTAATGAAAAACTGTTTTTT; CDR3: CASRRQGVNEKLFF
D: .; V: TRBV10-3; size: once; J: TRBJ2-3; DNA: TGTGCCATCAGAGGCCGGGACACAGATACGCAGTATTTT; CDR3: CAIRGRDTDTQYF
D: TRBD1; V: TRBV2; size: .; J: TRBJ2-7; DNA: TGTGCCAGCAGGCAGACAGGGCGCTCCTACGAGCAGTACTTC; CDR3: CASRQTGRSYEQYF
D: TRBD1; V: TRBV28; size: .; J: TRBJ1-2; DNA: TGTGCCAGCAGTGGACAGGGCGTCTATGGCTACACCTTC; CDR3: CASSGQGVYGYTF
D: TRBD1; V: TRBV3-1/TRBV3-2; size: .; J: TRBJ2-1; DNA: TGTGCCAGCAGCCTCACAGGGGGCCAGGGAGGTTTCGATGAGCAGTTCTTC; CDR3: CASSLTGGQGGFDEQFF
D: .; V: TRBV25-1; size: .; J: TRBJ1-1; DNA: TGTGCCAGCAGTGATCTCCGGGGGAACACTGAAGCTTTCTTT; CDR3: CASSDLRGNTEAFF
D: .; V: TRBV5-1; size: .; J: TRBJ1-2; DNA: TGCGCCAGCAGCGAGGTGGTTAACTATGGCTACACCTTC; CDR3: CASSEVVNYGYTF
D: .; V: TRBV6-4; size: .; J: TRBJ1-5; DNA: TGTGCCAGCAGTGACGGTCTTGTCAGGCCGTTTCAGCCCCAGCATTTT; CDR3: CASSDGLVRPFQPQHF
D: TRBD1; V: TRBV4-3; size: .; J: TRBJ2-7; DNA: TGCGCCAGCAGCCAATCCCCCACAGGGGGCTACGAGCAGTACTTC; CDR3: CASSQSPTGGYEQYF
D: .; V: TRBV5-1; size: .; J: TRBJ1-5; DNA: TGCGCCAGCAGCTTGGGCCCGGCGGGTAATCAGCCCCAGCATTTT; CDR3: CASSLGPAGNQPQHF
D: .; V: TRBV5-1; size: .; J: TRBJ1-1; DNA: TGCGCCAGCAGCTTGAGGGGGGGTACAGATGAAGCTTTCTTT; CDR3: CASSLRGGTDEAFF
D: TRBD1; V: TRBV7-9; size: .; J: TRBJ1-1; DNA: TGTGCCAGCAGCTTTGAGGGGGCTAGGTACACTGAAGCTTTCTTT; CDR3: CASSFEGARYTEAFF
D: TRBD2; V: TRBV7-9; size: .; J: TRBJ2-3; DNA: TGTGCCAGCAGCGCCCGTAGCGGGGGCACAGATACGCAGTATTTT; CDR3: CASSARSGGTDTQYF
D: TRBD2; V: TRBV5-1; size: .; J: TRBJ2-5; DNA: TGCGCCAGCAGCAAATCTGGGAGGGGCGAAGAGACCCAGTACTTC; CDR3: CASSKSGRGEETQYF
D: .; V: TRBV7-9; size: .; J: TRBJ2-2; DNA: TGTGCCAGCAGCTTAGACGCGGGCAGGGGTGAGACCGGGGAGCTGTTTTTT; CDR3: CASSLDAGRGETGELFF
D: TRBD2; V: TRBV9; size: .; J: TRBJ2-1; DNA: TGTGCCAGCAGCGTACGAGTCGGGGGGGCCCATGAGCAGTTCTTC; CDR3: CASSVRVGGAHEQFF
D: .; V: TRBV12-3/TRBV12-4; size: .; J: TRBJ2-5; DNA: TGTGCCAGCAGTTTCCTCCAGGAGACCCAGTACTTC; CDR3: CASSFLQETQYF
D: TRBD1; V: TRBV13; size: .; J: TRBJ1-1; DNA: TGTGCCAGCAGCTATTCCGGGACAGGGGCTGAAGCTTTCTTT; CDR3: CASSYSGTGAEAFF
D: .; V: TRBV7-9; size: once; J: TRBJ2-7; DNA: TGTGCCAGCAGCTTAGACCAGGGAGAGCAGTACTTC; CDR3: CASSLDQGEQYF
D: .; V: TRBV23-1; size: few; J: TRBJ1-5; DNA: TGCGCCAGCAGTCGTGGCAGTGAAAGCAATCAGCCCCAGCATTTT; CDR3: CASSRGSESNQPQHF